The rows below give T cell receptor beta chains drawn from one sample of a study of blood T cell repertoires in COVID-19. The method was immunoSEQ multiplex PCR; TCRdb's version includes in-frame clones alone and lacks a portion of them. The data contain 150,000 to 250,000 clones, roughly 79% of them singletons. The sequenced material came from peripheral blood. Source of these receptors: a human donor with acute or convalescent COVID-19. The donor label of this sample is uncertain. Each CDR3 is given with its conserved first and last residue. A D gene is named only where the DNA matches it firmly. Only some rows state a clone size, as once, few, many or a class for expanded clones.

CDR3	DNA	J	D	V	size
CASSLSVTGELFF	TGCGCCAGCAGCTTGTCGGTCACCGGGGAGCTGTTTTTT	TRBJ2-2	NA	TRBV5-1	NA
CASSSMTGADTQYF	TGTGCCAGCAGCTCCATGACAGGGGCAGATACGCAGTATTTT	TRBJ2-3	TRBD1	TRBV7-9	NA
CASSAPGGPYEQYF	TGTGCCAGCAGCGCGCCAGGGGGGCCCTACGAGCAGTACTTC	TRBJ2-7	NA	TRBV21-1	once
CASSATGTRNTEAFF	TGTGCCAGCAGCGCTACCGGGACAAGGAACACTGAAGCTTTCTTT	TRBJ1-1	NA	TRBV5-4	NA
CASSYGLAGGTDTQYF	TGTGCCAGCAGTTACGGTCTCGCCGGGGGCACAGATACGCAGTATTTT	TRBJ2-3	NA	TRBV6-5	NA
CASSLGGLWTEAFF	TGTGCCAGCAGCTTGGGCGGGCTATGGACTGAAGCTTTCTTT	TRBJ1-1	NA	TRBV5-4	NA
CASRPSGGQETQYF	TGCGCCAGCAGACCGTCGGGGGGCCAAGAGACCCAGTACTTC	TRBJ2-5	TRBD2	TRBV5-1	NA
CASSLNTGYVSYGYTF	TGTGCCAGTAGTCTCAATACAGGGTACGTCAGCTATGGCTACACCTTC	TRBJ1-2	NA	TRBV19	NA
CASSTFAGRAGELFF	TGTGCCAGTAGTACCTTTGCAGGGAGGGCCGGGGAGCTGTTTTTT	TRBJ2-2	TRBD2	TRBV19	NA
CASITGGRADTQYF	TGTGCCAGCATCACCGGGGGGCGTGCAGATACGCAGTATTTT	TRBJ2-3	NA	TRBV7-9	NA
CASSPDLEGNEKLFF	TGCGCCAGCAGCCCCGACCTTGAGGGAAATGAAAAACTGTTTTTT	TRBJ1-4	NA	TRBV4-1	NA
CASSPTQTGVNGYTF	TGTGCCAGCAGCCCTACCCAGACAGGGGTTAATGGCTACACCTTC	TRBJ1-2	TRBD1	TRBV7-2	NA
CASKLGQAYYEQYF	TGTGCCAGCAAGCTGGGACAGGCCTACTACGAGCAGTACTTC	TRBJ2-7	TRBD1	TRBV6-5	NA
CARSSIDCSYQPQHF	TGTGCCAGAAGCTCTATAGACTGTAGCTATCAGCCCCAGCATTTT	TRBJ1-5	NA	TRBV5-3	NA
CASSPREQGDQPQHF	TGCGCCAGCAGCCCGCGCGAACAGGGAGATCAGCCCCAGCATTTT	TRBJ1-5	NA	TRBV4-1	NA